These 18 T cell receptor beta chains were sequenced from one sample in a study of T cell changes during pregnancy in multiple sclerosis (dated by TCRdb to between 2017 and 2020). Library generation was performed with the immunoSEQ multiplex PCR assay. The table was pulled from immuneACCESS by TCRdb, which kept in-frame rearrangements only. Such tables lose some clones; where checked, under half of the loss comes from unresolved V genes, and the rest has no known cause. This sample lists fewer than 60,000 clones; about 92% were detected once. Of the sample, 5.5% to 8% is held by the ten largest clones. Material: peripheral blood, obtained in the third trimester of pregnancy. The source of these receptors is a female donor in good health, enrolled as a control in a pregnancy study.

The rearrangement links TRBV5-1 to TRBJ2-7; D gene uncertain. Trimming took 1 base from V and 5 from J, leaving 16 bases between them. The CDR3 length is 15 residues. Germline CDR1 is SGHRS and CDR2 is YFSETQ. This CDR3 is CASSLLGLSSDEQYF. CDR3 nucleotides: TGCGCCAGCAGCTTGTTGGGCCTTTCCTCAGACGAGCAGTACTTC.

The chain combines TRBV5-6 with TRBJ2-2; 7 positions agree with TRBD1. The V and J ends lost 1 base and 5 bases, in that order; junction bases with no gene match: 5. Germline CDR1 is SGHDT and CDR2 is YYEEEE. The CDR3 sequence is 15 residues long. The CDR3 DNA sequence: TGTGCCAGCAGCTTGTTAGGGGGCGCGACCGGGGAGCTGTTTTTT. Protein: CASSLLGGATGELFF.

The CDR3 reads CASSLVAERTNEQFF. DNA of the CDR3: TGTGCCAGCAGCTTAGTTGCGGAGCGTACCAATGAGCAGTTCTTC. The V call is TRBV7-2, the J call TRBJ2-1; D is unclear. This CDR3 has 15 residues. In germline, CDR1 is SGHTA, CDR2 FQGNSA. V lost 1 base and J lost 6, with 13 bases in between.

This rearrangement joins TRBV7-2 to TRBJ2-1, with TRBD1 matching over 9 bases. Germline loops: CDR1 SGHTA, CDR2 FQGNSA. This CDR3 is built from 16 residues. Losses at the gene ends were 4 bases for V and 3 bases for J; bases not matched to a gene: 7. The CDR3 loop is CASSSPGTGLYNEQFF. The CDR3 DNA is TGTGCCAGCAGCTCCCCCGGGACAGGGCTCTACAATGAGCAGTTCTTC.

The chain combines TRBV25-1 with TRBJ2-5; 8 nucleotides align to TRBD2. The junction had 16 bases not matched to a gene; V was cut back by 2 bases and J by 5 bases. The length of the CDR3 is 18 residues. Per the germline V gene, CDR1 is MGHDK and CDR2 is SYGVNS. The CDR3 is CASSEPTSSGWPSETQYF. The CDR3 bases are TGTGCCAGCAGTGAACCAACTTCTAGCGGGTGGCCCTCGGAGACCCAGTACTTC.

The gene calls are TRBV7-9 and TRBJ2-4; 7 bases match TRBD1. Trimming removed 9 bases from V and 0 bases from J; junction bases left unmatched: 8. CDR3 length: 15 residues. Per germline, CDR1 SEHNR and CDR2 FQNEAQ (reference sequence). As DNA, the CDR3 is TGTGCCAGTGAAAAAGGGGGCTTAGCCAAAAACATTCAGTACTTC. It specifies CASEKGGLAKNIQYF.

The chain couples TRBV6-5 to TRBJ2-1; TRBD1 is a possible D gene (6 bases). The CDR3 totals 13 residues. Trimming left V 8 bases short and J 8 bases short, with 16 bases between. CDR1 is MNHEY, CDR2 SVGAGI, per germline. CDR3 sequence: CASGPGVSYEQFF. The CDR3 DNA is TGTGCCAGCGGGCCAGGGGTTTCTTATGAGCAGTTCTTC.

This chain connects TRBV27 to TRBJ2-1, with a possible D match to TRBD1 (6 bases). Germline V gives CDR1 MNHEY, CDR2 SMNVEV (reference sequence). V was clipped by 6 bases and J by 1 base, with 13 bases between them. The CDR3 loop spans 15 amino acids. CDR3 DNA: TGTGCCAGCAGCCCCGGGACACGTTCCTACAATGAGCAGTTCTTC. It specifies CASSPGTRSYNEQFF.

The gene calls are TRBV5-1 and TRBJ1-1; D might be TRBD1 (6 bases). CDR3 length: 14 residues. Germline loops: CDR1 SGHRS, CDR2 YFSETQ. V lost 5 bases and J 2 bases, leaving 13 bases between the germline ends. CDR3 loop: CASSLQGYNTEAFF. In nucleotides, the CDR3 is TGCGCCAGCAGTTTACAGGGATATAACACTGAAGCTTTCTTT.

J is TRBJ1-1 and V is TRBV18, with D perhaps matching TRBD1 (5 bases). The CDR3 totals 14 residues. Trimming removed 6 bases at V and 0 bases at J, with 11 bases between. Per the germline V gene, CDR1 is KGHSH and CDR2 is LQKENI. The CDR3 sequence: CASSRGVLNTEAFF. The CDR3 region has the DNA TGTGCCAGCTCCCGGGGGGTCTTGAACACTGAAGCTTTCTTT.

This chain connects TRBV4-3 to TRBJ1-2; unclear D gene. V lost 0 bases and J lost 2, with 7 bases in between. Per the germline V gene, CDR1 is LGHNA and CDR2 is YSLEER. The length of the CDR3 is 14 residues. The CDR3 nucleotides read TGCGCCAGCAGCCAAGAGCCGGGGAACTATGGCTACACCTTC. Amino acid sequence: CASSQEPGNYGYTF.

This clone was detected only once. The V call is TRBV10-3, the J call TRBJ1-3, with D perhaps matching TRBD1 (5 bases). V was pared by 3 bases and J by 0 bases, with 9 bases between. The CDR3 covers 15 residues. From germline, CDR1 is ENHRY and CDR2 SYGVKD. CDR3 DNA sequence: TGTGCCATCAGTGATCGCCAGGGCTCTGGAAACACCATATATTTT. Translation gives CAISDRQGSGNTIYF.

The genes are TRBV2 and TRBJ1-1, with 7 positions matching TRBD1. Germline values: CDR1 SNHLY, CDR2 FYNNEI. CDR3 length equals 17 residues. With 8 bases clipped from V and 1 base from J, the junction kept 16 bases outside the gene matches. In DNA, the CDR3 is TGTGCCAGCCTGAAACTACGGGCAGGGACAGAGAACACTGAAGCTTTCTTT. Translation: CASLKLRAGTENTEAFF.

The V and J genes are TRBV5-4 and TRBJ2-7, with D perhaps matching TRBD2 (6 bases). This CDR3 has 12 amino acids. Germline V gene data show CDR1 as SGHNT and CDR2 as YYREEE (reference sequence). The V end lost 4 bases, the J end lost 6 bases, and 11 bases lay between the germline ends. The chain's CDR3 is CASSVGSAEQYF. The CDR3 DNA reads TGTGCCAGCAGCGTCGGGAGTGCCGAGCAGTACTTC.

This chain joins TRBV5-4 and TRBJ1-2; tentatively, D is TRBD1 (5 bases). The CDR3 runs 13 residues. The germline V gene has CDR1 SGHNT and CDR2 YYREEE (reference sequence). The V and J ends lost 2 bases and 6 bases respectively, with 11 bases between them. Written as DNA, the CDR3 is TGTGCCAGCAGCTTCGCCACCAGGGATGGCTACACCTTC. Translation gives CASSFATRDGYTF.

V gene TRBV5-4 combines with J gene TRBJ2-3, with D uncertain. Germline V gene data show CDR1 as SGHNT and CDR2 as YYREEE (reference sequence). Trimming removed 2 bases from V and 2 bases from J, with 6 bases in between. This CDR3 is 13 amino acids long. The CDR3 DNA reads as TGTGCCAGCAGCTTCCAGATCACAGATACGCAGTATTTT. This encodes CASSFQITDTQYF. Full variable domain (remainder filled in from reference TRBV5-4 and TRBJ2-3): ETGVTQSPTHLIKTRGQQVTLRCSSQSGHNTVSWYQQALGQGPQFIFQYYREEENGRGNFPPRFSGLQFPNYSSELNVNALELDDSALYLCASSFQITDTQYFGPGTRLTVL.

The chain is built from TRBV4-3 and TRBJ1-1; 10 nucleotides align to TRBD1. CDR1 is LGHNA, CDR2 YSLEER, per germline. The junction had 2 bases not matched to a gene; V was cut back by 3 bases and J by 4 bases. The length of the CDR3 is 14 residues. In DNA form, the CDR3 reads TGCGCCAGCAGCCAGGGACAGGGGAGCACTGAAGCTTTCTTT. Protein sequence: CASSQGQGSTEAFF.

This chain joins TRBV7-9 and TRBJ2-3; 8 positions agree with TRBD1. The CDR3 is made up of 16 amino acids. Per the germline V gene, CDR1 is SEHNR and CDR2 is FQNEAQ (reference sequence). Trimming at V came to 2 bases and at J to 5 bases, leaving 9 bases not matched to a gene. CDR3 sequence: CASSLRAGGKRDTQYF. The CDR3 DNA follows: TGTGCCAGCAGCTTAAGGGCAGGGGGCAAGAGAGATACGCAGTATTTT.